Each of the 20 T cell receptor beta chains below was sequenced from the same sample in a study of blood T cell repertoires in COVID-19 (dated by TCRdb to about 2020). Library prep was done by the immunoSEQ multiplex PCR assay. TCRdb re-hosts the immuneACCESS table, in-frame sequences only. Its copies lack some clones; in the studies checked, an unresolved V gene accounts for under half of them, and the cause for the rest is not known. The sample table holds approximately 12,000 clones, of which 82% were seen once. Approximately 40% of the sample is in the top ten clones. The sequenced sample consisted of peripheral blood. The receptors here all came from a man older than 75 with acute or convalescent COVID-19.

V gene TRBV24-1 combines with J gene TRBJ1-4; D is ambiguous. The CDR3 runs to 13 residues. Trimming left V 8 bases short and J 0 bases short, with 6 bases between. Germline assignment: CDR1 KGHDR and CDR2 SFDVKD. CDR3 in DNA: TGTGCCACCACGCGGTCAACTAATGAAAAACTGTTTTTT. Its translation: CATTRSTNEKLFF.

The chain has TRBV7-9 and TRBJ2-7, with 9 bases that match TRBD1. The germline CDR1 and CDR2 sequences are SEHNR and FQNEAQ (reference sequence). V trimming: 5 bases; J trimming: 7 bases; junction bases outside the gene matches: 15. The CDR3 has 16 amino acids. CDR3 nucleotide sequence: TGTGCCAGCAGCCGGACGACAGGGGGTATATACGCGGAGCAGTACTTC. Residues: CASSRTTGGIYAEQYF. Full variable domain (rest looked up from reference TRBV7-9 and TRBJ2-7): DTGVSQNPRHKITKRGQNVTFRCDPISEHNRLYWYRQTLGQGPEFLTYFQNEAQLEKSRLLSDRFSAERPKGSFSTLEIQRTEQGDSAMYLCASSRTTGGIYAEQYFGPGTRLTVT.

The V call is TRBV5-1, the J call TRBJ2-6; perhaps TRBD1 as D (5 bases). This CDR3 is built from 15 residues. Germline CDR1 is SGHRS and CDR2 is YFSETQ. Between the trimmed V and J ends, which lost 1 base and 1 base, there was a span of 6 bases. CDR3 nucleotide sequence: TGCGCCAGCAGCTTGACAGGTTCTGGGGCCAACGTCCTGACTTTC. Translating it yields CASSLTGSGANVLTF.

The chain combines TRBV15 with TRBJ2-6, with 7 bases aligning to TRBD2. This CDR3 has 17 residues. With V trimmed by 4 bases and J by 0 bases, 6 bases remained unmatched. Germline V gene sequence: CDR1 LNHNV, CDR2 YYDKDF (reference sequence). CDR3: CATSNGGYVSGANVLTF. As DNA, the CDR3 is TGTGCCACCAGCAACGGGGGGTACGTCTCTGGGGCCAACGTCCTGACTTTC.

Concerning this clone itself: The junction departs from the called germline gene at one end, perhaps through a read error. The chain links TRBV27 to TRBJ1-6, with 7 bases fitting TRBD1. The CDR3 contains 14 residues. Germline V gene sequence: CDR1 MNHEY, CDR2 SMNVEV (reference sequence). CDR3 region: CASSPTGRNSPLHF. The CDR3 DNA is TGTGCCAGCAGTCCGACAGGGAGGAATTCGCCCCTCCACTTT.

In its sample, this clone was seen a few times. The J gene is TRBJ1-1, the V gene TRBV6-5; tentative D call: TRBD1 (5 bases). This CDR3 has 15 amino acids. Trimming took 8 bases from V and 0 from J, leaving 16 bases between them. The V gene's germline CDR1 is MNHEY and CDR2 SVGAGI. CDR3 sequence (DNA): TGTGCCAGCGGGCCCTCGACAGCTTTGAACACTGAAGCTTTCTTT. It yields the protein CASGPSTALNTEAFF.

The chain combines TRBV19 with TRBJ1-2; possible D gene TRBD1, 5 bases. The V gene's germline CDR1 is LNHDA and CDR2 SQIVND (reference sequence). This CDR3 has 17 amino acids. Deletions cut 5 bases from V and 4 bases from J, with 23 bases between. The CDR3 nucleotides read TGTGCCAGTAGTTATGGACACCTCGGTAGGGTTAGCTATGGCTACACCTTC. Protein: CASSYGHLGRVSYGYTF.

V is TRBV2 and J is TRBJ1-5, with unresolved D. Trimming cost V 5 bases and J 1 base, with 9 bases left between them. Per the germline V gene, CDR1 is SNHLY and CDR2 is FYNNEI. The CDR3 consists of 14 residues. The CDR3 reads CASSIGGSNQPQHF. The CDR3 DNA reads TGTGCCAGCAGTATAGGAGGGAGCAATCAGCCCCAGCATTTT. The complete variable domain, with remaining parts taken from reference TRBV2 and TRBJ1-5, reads EPEVTQTPSHQVTQMGQEVILRCVPISNHLYFYWYRQILGQKVEFLVSFYNNEISEKSEIFDDQFSVERPDGSNFTLKIRSTKLEDSAMYFCASSIGGSNQPQHFGDGTRLSIL.

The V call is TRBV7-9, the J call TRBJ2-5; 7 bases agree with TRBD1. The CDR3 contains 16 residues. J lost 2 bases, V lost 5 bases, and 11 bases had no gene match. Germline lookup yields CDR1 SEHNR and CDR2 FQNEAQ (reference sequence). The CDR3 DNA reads TGTGCCAGCAGCCCTGACGACAGGGTTTGGCAAGAGACCCAGTACTTC. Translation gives CASSPDDRVWQETQYF.

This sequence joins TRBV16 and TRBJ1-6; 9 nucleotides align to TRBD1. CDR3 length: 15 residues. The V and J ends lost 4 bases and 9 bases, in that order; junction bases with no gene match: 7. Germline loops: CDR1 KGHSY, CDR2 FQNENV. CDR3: CASSPAGQGGSPLHF. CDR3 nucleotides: TGTGCCAGCAGCCCGGCGGGACAGGGAGGTTCACCCCTCCACTTT.

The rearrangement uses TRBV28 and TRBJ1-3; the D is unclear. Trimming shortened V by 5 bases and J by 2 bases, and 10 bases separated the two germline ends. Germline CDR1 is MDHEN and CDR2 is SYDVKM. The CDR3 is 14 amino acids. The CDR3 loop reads CASSPQHPGNTIYF. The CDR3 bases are TGTGCCAGCAGTCCGCAACATCCTGGAAACACCATATATTTT.

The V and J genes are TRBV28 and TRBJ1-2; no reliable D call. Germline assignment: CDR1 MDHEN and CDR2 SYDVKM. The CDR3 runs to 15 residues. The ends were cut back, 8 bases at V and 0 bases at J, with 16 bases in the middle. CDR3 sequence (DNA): TGTGCCAGCGCGACCGGGGAGGCAACTAACTATGGCTACACCTTC. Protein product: CASATGEATNYGYTF.

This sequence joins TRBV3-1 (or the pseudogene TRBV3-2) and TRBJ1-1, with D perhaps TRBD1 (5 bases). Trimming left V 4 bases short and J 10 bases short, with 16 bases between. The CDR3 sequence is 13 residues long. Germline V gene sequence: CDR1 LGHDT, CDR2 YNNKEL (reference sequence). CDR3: CASSRKGPEGAFF. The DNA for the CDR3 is TGTGCCAGCAGCCGCAAGGGGCCGGAGGGAGCTTTCTTT.

The CDR3, as DNA: TGTGCCAGCAGTTCCTCCGGGGGGTACAACGAGCAGTACTTC. Its translation: CASSSSGGYNEQYF. The chain is built from TRBV7-2 and TRBJ2-7, with TRBD2 matching 7 bases. Germline loops: CDR1 SGHTA, CDR2 FQGNSA. The CDR3 has 14 residues. V lost 6 bases and J lost 5; bases outside the gene matches: 10.

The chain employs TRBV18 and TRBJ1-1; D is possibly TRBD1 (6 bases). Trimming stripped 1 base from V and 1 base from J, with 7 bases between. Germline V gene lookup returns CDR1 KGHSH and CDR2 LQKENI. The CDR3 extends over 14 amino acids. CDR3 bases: TGTGCCAGCTCACCACACAGGGAGAACACTGAAGCTTTCTTT. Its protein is CASSPHRENTEAFF.

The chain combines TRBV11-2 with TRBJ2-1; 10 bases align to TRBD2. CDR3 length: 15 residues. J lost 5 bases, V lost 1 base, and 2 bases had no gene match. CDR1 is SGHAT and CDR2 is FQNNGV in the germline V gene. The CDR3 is CASSLALAGDNEQFF. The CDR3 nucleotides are TGTGCCAGCAGCTTAGCCCTAGCGGGGGACAATGAGCAGTTCTTC.

In nucleotides, the CDR3 is TGTGCCAGCAGGAGGACAGTCGCTAACTATGGCTACACCTTC. It yields the protein CASRRTVANYGYTF. The chain has TRBV5-5 and TRBJ1-2; D might be TRBD1 (6 bases). Germline CDR1 is SGHKS and CDR2 is YYEKEE (reference sequence). This CDR3 region has 14 residues. The V and J ends lost 5 bases and 0 bases respectively, with 11 bases between them.

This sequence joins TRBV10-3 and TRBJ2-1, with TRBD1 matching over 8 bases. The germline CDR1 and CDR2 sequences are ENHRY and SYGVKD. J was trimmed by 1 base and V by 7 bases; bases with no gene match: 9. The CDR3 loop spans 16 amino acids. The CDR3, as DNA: TGTGCCATCATGGCAGGGGGCCAGTTGTCCTACAATGAGCAGTTCTTC. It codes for CAIMAGGQLSYNEQFF.

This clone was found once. The CDR3 loop reads CASSLAGAGTDTQYF. DNA for the CDR3: TGTGCCAGCAGTCTAGCGGGGGCGGGCACAGATACGCAGTATTTT. This chain uses TRBV6-5 with TRBJ2-3; 10 bases match TRBD2. Trimming at V came to 5 bases and at J to 1 base, leaving 3 bases not matched to a gene. CDR3 length: 15 residues. The germline V gene encodes CDR1 MNHEY and CDR2 SVGAGI.

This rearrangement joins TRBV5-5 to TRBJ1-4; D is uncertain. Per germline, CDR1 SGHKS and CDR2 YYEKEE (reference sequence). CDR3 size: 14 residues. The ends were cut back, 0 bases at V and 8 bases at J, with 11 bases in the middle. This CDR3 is CASSLALNREKLFF. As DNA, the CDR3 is TGTGCCAGCAGCTTGGCCCTTAATCGGGAAAAACTGTTTTTT.